These T cell receptor beta chains were read from a single sample in a study of blood T cells in healthy people across ages. One entry per CDR3 protein, called by TCRdb with MiXCR from the 5' RACE reads. The data hold about 690,000 distinct CDR3 sequences, with about 43% observed a single time. The specimen was blood. The receptors stem from a man older than 75 in good health. Each CDR3 is given with its conserved first and last residue. The D gene is left open where the match is weak.

TRBV7-2	TRBJ1-5	TRBD1	CASSHSTGTISNQPQHF
TRBV6-2/TRBV6-3	TRBJ2-7	-	CASSNRFDEQYF
TRBV29-1	TRBJ2-7	-	CSVGGGYEQYF
TRBV20-1	TRBJ2-5	-	CSAPGNQETQYF
TRBV6-2/TRBV6-3	TRBJ2-1	TRBD2	CASTSGRWQFF
TRBV7-2	TRBJ2-5	-	CASSLGRRGETQYF
TRBV20-1	TRBJ1-5	-	CSAGGPGRLNQPQHF
TRBV20-1	TRBJ1-5	-	CSATGGVVDQPQHF
TRBV28	TRBJ2-1	-	CASSFPRGEQFF
TRBV6-1	TRBJ1-2	TRBD1	CASSGGPGTGGYGYTF
TRBV12-3/TRBV12-4	-	TRBD2	CASSPTTSGPPYEQYF
TRBV3-1	TRBJ2-5	-	CASSQVKGETQYF
TRBV6-2/TRBV6-3	TRBJ1-1	-	CASSWRLNTEAFF
TRBV6-2/TRBV6-3	TRBJ2-1	TRBD1	CASRGTGVYNEQFF
TRBV11-2	TRBJ1-6	-	CASSPVRGSPLHF
TRBV6-2/TRBV6-3	TRBJ2-5	-	CASNPIGETQYF
TRBV18	TRBJ1-4	-	CASSPRSNRGRTNEKLFF
TRBV29-1	TRBJ1-2	-	CSVEARATNYGYTF
TRBV6-5	TRBJ2-7	TRBD1	CASRLGQGAYEQYF
TRBV15	TRBJ1-4	-	CATSRDGGNEKLFF
TRBV7-9	-	TRBD1	CASSLEGQGETQYF
TRBV10-2	TRBJ2-1	-	CASSDRNNEQFF
TRBV29-1	TRBJ1-1	-	CSVVGQGLPEAFF
TRBV30	TRBJ1-2	-	CALRSHAMGPGYGYTF